Below, 28 T cell receptor beta chains from the same sample are listed, as sequenced in a study of T cell repertoires in cytomegalovirus infection. MiXCR was run by TCRdb on the reads, yielding one entry per CDR3 protein. Altogether approximately 500,000 distinct CDR3 sequences are present, about 17% being singletons, with the ten largest covering 20% to 30%. Sequencing was performed on CD8+ T cells from PBMCs. The receptors derive from a human donor in good health (CMV status not recorded). Some clones in this sample may be carry-over from other donors' samples.

This clonotype was observed many times. V gene TRBV11-2 combines with J gene TRBJ2-3; weak D call: TRBD2 (5 bases). V was cut by 1 base and J by 4 bases, with 9 bases left in between. The CDR3 length is 14 residues. Germline V gene sequence: CDR1 SGHAT, CDR2 FQNNGV. DNA for the CDR3: TGTGCCAGCAGCTTAGCGGGGAGTGCAGATACGCAGTATTTT. Amino acids: CASSLAGSADTQYF. The full variable domain, in which reference TRBV11-2 and TRBJ2-3 provide the parts outside the CDR3, is EAGVAQSPRYKIIEKRQSVAFWCNPISGHATLYWYQQILGQGPKLLIQFQNNGVVDDSQLPKDRFSAERLKGVDSTLKIQPAKLEDSAVYLCASSLAGSADTQYFGPGTRLTVL.

Many counts were recorded for this clonotype. The V and J genes are TRBV7-8 and TRBJ2-2; the D gene is possibly TRBD2 (6 bases). Trimming cost V 2 bases and J 4 bases, with 11 bases left between them. The CDR3 has 15 amino acids. CDR1 and CDR2 (germline): SGHVS, FQNEAQ. CDR3 protein: CASSLMDYLTGELFF. CDR3 bases: TGTGCCAGCAGCTTAATGGACTACCTCACCGGGGAGCTGTTTTTT.

Concerning this clonotype: Just one base apart from a much larger clone, this may be a read error. The rearrangement joins TRBV19 to TRBJ2-1, with 10 nucleotides matching TRBD2. This CDR3 comprises 15 residues. V lost 7 bases, J lost 7 bases, and 10 bases stayed unmatched. Per germline, CDR1 LNHDA and CDR2 SQIVND (reference sequence). This chain's CDR3 is CASITLAGVGNEQFF. The CDR3 DNA is TGTGCCAGTATTACCCTAGCGGGAGTAGGAAATGAGCAGTTCTTC.

The sample holds a few counts of this clonotype. The V gene is TRBV19, the J gene TRBJ2-3; D is ambiguous. Between the trimmed V and J ends, which lost 2 bases and 1 base, there was a span of 10 bases. CDR1 and CDR2 from the germline V gene are LNHDA and SQIVND (reference sequence). CDR3 length: 15 amino acids. As DNA, the CDR3 is TGTGCCAGTAGTATAAGCATTCTTGGCACAGATACGCAGTATTTT. It specifies CASSISILGTDTQYF.

This clonotype came up a few times. The chain uses TRBV19 and TRBJ2-2; D possibly corresponds to TRBD2 (6 bases). V was pared by 6 bases and J by 0 bases, with 11 bases between. Germline assignment: CDR1 LNHDA and CDR2 SQIVND (reference sequence). CDR3 size: 15 residues. The CDR3 is CASREGRSNTGELFF. DNA of the CDR3: TGTGCCAGTAGGGAGGGGCGTTCGAACACCGGGGAGCTGTTTTTT.

Only a few counts were recorded for this clonotype. The CDR3: CATRPEGGTEAFF. Here the CDR3 DNA reads TGTGCCACCCGGCCTGAGGGCGGAACTGAAGCTTTCTTT. V and J are TRBV24-1 and TRBJ1-1; D not resolved. CDR1 is KGHDR and CDR2 is SFDVKD in the germline V gene. Deletions cut 9 bases from V and 5 bases from J, with 15 bases between. The CDR3 runs to 13 residues.

The rearrangement joins TRBV5-1 to TRBJ2-7; 8 bases line up with TRBD1. Losses at the gene ends were 4 bases for V and 6 bases for J; bases not matched to a gene: 6. There are 13 residues in the CDR3. The V gene's germline CDR1 is SGHRS and CDR2 YFSETQ. The CDR3 DNA follows: TGCGCCAGCAGCCAGACAGGGGTTGGCGAGCAGTACTTC. The encoded protein is CASSQTGVGEQYF.

A remark on this clonotype: One end of the junction varies from germline; a read error may be responsible. The chain combines TRBV3-1 with TRBJ2-3, with TRBD2 matching 11 bases. Germline V gives CDR1 LGHDT, CDR2 YNNKEL (reference sequence). The CDR3 is 19 amino acids. The CDR3 nucleotides read TGTGCCAGCAGCCAAGAAGGGCTAGCGGGGGGAGCTAGCACAGGTACGCAGTATTTT. Protein: CASSQEGLAGGASTGTQYF.

Worth noting for this clonotype: At one boundary the junction diverges from the germline segment, which might be a read error. The rearrangement links TRBV28 to TRBJ1-2; 7 bases are shared with TRBD1. The length of the CDR3 is 14 residues. Germline V CDR1 and CDR2: MDHEN, SYDVKM. The CDR3 DNA reads as TGTGTCAGCAGTCCAACTCCGGGACAGCTAGGCTACACCTTC. Residues: CVSSPTPGQLGYTF.

This clonotype has a handful of counts. Written as DNA, the CDR3 is TGCGCCAGCAGCCACGGGACAAATCAAGAGACCCAGTACTTC. Its protein product is CASSHGTNQETQYF. The V call is TRBV5-1, the J call TRBJ2-5, with D tentatively TRBD1 (6 bases). The V end was cut by 4 bases, the J end by 2 bases, with 12 bases between. In germline, CDR1 is SGHRS, CDR2 YFSETQ. The CDR3 spans 14 residues.

This clonotype was seen many times. This chain connects TRBV5-5 to TRBJ2-1, with a weak D call TRBD2 (5 bases). CDR1 SGHKS and CDR2 YYEKEE come from the germline V gene (reference sequence). This CDR3 contains 15 residues. V was cut by 5 bases and J by 4 bases, with 16 bases left in between. The CDR3 bases are TGTGCCAGCAGGGAGGCCAGGAAGTTATACAATGAGCAGTTCTTC. Protein product: CASREARKLYNEQFF.

V is TRBV7-9 and J is TRBJ2-1, with D possibly being TRBD2 (6 bases). Trimming cost V 3 bases and J 10 bases, with 13 bases left between them. Germline CDR1 and CDR2: SEHNR and FQNEAQ (reference sequence). The CDR3 is made up of 13 amino acids. The DNA for the CDR3 is TGTGCCAGCAGCTTCGGAGGGGCAGACGAGCAGTTCTTC. It codes for CASSFGGADEQFF.

This clonotype was observed a few times. The rearrangement uses TRBV10-3 and TRBJ2-2; D is uncertain. Germline V gives CDR1 ENHRY, CDR2 SYGVKD. Trimming cost V 4 bases and J 5 bases, with 5 bases left between them. The CDR3 has 12 residues. The CDR3 region has the DNA TGTGCCATCAGTGTAACTACCGGGGAGCTGTTTTTT. It is translated as CAISVTTGELFF.

This clonotype was picked up many times. The rearrangement uses TRBV11-2 and TRBJ2-1, with a tentative D call TRBD1 (6 bases). The CDR3 sequence is 16 residues long. V lost 6 bases and J lost 5, with 20 bases in between. Germline CDR1 reads SGHAT; CDR2 reads FQNNGV. The CDR3 DNA reads as TGTGCCAGCAGTCCAGGGGTACGGCCAAGCGACAATGAGCAGTTCTTC. This encodes CASSPGVRPSDNEQFF.

The chain couples TRBV6-2 or TRBV6-3 to TRBJ2-2, with a tentative D call TRBD1 (6 bases). The V and J ends lost 2 bases and 6 bases respectively, with 16 bases between them. The CDR3 totals 16 residues. Germline CDR1 MNHEY, CDR2 SVGEGT. The CDR3 region is CASSYTQGRMPGELFF. DNA of the CDR3: TGTGCCAGCAGTTACACACAGGGTCGAATGCCCGGGGAGCTGTTTTTT.

V is TRBV27 and J is TRBJ2-3; D is uncertain. Germline CDR1 and CDR2: MNHEY and SMNVEV (reference sequence). The V end was cut by 2 bases, the J end by 5 bases, with 17 bases between. This CDR3 spans 16 amino acids. The CDR3 nucleotides are TGTGCCAGCAGTTTAGGTTCGGCGAAACCCAGAGATACGCAGTATTTT. It yields the protein CASSLGSAKPRDTQYF.

Ten or more counts support this clonotype. The CDR3 spells CASSYRDNSYEQYF. The DNA of the CDR3 is TGTGCCAGCAGTTACCGGGACAATTCCTACGAGCAGTACTTC. The rearrangement joins TRBV6-2 or TRBV6-3 to TRBJ2-7, with D maybe TRBD1 (6 bases). This CDR3 has 14 amino acids. Deletions cut 2 bases from V and 1 base from J, with 9 bases between. Germline V gene data show CDR1 as MNHEY and CDR2 as SVGEGT.

About this clonotype: A much larger clone lies one base from this, so it may be a read error. It is likely a read error, because the conserved phenylalanine at the end of the CDR3 is missing. The chain uses TRBV2 and TRBJ2-6; 9 positions agree with TRBD1. Germline V CDR1 and CDR2: SNHLY, FYNNEI. CDR3 length: 18 amino acids. With V trimmed by 5 bases and J by 0 bases, 8 bases remained unmatched. CDR3: CASSLRTGALSGANVLTL. The CDR3 DNA is TGTGCCAGCAGTCTCCGGACAGGGGCCCTCTCTGGGGCCAACGTCCTGACTTTA.

The table lists this clonotype with a few counts. The V gene is TRBV19, the J gene TRBJ1-2, with D possibly TRBD1 on 5 matching bases. The germline CDR1 and CDR2 sequences are LNHDA and SQIVND (reference sequence). CDR3 size: 15 residues. Trimming removed 5 bases from V and 4 bases from J, with 17 bases in between. The CDR3 DNA reads as TGTGCCAGTAGTCCCGACGGGGACCGAAGCTATGGCTACACCTTC. It is translated as CASSPDGDRSYGYTF.

In its sample, this clonotype was seen many times. The chain carries TRBV7-2 and TRBJ2-1, with TRBD2 as a possible D gene (5 bases). Germline V CDR1 and CDR2: SGHTA, FQGNSA. The length of the CDR3 is 14 residues. V lost 2 bases to trimming and J lost 10 bases, with 15 bases between them. CDR3: CASSLKSPEGEQFF. CDR3 nucleotides: TGTGCCAGCAGCTTAAAATCCCCCGAGGGAGAGCAGTTCTTC.

This clonotype was counted ten times or more. V and J are TRBV7-6 and TRBJ1-4, with D maybe TRBD1 (5 bases). The CDR3 sequence is 14 residues long. Germline V gene data show CDR1 as SGHVS and CDR2 as FNYEAQ. The ends were cut back, 1 base at V and 8 bases at J, with 11 bases in the middle. DNA for the CDR3: TGTGCCAGCAGCTTAGTGGGGGTTCGGGAAAAACTGTTTTTT. As protein: CASSLVGVREKLFF.

Turning to this clonotype: Just one base apart from a much larger clone, this may be a read error. The chain recombines TRBV4-2 with TRBJ2-1; 7 positions match TRBD2. CDR3 length: 20 residues. Germline CDR1 and CDR2: LGHNA and YNFKEQ. V lost 1 base, J lost 0 bases, and 15 bases stayed unmatched. CDR3 amino acids: CASSQGPETSWVPSYNEQFF. The CDR3 bases are TGTGCCAGCAGCCAAGGCCCCGAGACTAGCTGGGTCCCCTCCTACAATGAGCAGTTCTTC.

This clonotype was counted only a few times. This chain joins TRBV11-2 and TRBJ2-7; 9 nucleotides agree with TRBD2. The V gene end was trimmed by 1 base and the J gene end by 4 bases; junction bases not matched to a gene: 8. This CDR3 is built from 16 residues. From germline, CDR1 is SGHAT and CDR2 FQNNGV. CDR3 region: CASSLGAGGPGYEQYF. In DNA, the CDR3 is TGTGCCAGCAGCTTAGGGGCGGGGGGGCCGGGGTACGAGCAGTACTTC.

The sample holds many counts of this clonotype. CDR3 amino acids: CASSLGTGQQPQHF. The CDR3 DNA is TGTGCCAGCAGTTTGGGGACAGGGCAACAGCCCCAGCATTTT. V usage is TRBV27 and J usage is TRBJ1-5, with TRBD1 identical over 9 bases. From germline, CDR1 is MNHEY and CDR2 SMNVEV (reference sequence). J was trimmed by 7 bases and V by 3 bases; bases with no gene match: 4. The CDR3 extends over 14 amino acids.

This clonotype was seen a few times. The J gene is TRBJ1-6, the V gene TRBV5-4, with no clear D. V lost 1 base and J 9 bases, leaving 5 bases between the germline ends. Germline V gene data show CDR1 as SGHNT and CDR2 as YYREEE (reference sequence). CDR3 length: 12 residues. This CDR3 is CASSLPTSPLHF. DNA of the CDR3: TGTGCCAGCAGCTTGCCTACTTCACCCCTCCACTTT.

This clonotype was recorded many times. V is TRBV7-2 and J is TRBJ2-7; TRBD1 is a possible D gene (5 bases). This CDR3 spans 14 amino acids. Trimming left V 4 bases short and J 2 bases short, with 12 bases between. Germline V gene data show CDR1 as SGHTA and CDR2 as FQGNSA. The DNA of the CDR3 is TGTGCCAGCAGCTCGACAGCGAACCCCTACGAGCAGTACTTC. Its protein is CASSSTANPYEQYF.

This clonotype is a singleton in its sample. This sequence may be a read error, since a much larger clone differs from it by one base. This rearrangement joins TRBV6-5 to TRBJ2-1; 8 bases align to TRBD2. Germline V gives CDR1 MNHEY, CDR2 SVGAGI. The CDR3 is 16 amino acids. The CDR3 coding sequence is TGTGCCGGCAGTTACTCGGGCCTAGCGGGTTTCAATGAGCAGTTCTTC. Translation: CAGSYSGLAGFNEQFF.

This clonotype was observed many times. The V call is TRBV7-6, the J call TRBJ1-4, with a weak D call TRBD1 (5 bases). The CDR3 has 15 residues. Per germline, CDR1 SGHVS and CDR2 FNYEAQ. Trimming removed 4 bases from V and 0 bases from J, with 9 bases in between. In DNA form, the CDR3 reads TGTGCCAGCAGCTCGGGGGTAGCAACTAATGAAAAACTGTTTTTT. This gives the protein CASSSGVATNEKLFF.